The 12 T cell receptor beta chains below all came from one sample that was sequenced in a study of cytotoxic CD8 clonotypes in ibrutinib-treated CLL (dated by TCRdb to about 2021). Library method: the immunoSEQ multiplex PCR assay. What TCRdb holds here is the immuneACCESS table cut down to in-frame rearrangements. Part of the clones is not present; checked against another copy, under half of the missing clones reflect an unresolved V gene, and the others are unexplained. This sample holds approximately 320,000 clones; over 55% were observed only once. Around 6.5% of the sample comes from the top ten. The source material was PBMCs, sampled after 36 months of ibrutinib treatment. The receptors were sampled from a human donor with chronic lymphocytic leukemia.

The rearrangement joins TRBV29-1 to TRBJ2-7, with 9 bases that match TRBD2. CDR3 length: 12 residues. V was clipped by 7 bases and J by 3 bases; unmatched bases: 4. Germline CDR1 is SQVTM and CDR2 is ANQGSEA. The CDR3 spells CSAGLASYEQYF. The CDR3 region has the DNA TGCAGCGCAGGACTAGCGAGCTACGAGCAGTACTTC.

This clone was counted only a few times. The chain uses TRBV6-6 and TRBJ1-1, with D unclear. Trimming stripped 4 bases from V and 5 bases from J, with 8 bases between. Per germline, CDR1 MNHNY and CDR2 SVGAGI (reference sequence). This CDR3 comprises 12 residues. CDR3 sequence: CASSSAGTEAFF. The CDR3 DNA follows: TGTGCCAGCAGTTCAGCCGGGACTGAAGCTTTCTTT.

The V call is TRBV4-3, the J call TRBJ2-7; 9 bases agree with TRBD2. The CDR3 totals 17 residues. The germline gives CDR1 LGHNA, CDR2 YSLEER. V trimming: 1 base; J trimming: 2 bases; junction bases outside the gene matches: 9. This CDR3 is CASSQGISGSWTYEQYF. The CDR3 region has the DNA TGCGCCAGCAGCCAAGGAATTAGCGGGAGTTGGACCTACGAGCAGTACTTC.

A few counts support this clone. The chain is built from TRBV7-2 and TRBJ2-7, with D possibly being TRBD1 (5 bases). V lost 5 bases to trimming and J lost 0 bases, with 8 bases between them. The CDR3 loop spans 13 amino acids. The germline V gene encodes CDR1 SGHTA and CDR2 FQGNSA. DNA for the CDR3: TGTGCCAGCAGCATCAGGGTCTCCTACGAGCAGTACTTC. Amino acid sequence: CASSIRVSYEQYF.

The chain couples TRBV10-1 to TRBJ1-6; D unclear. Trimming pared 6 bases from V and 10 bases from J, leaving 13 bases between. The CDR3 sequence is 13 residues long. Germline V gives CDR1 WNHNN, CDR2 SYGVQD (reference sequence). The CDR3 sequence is CASSGGLGSPLHF. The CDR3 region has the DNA TGCGCCAGCAGCGGAGGTTTGGGGTCACCCCTCCACTTT.

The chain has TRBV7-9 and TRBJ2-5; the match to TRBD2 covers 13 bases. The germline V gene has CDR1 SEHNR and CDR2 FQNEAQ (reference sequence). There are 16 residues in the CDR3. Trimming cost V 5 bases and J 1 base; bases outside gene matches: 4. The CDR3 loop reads CASSITSGRAQETQYF. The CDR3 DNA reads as TGTGCCAGCAGCATCACTAGCGGGAGGGCCCAAGAGACCCAGTACTTC.

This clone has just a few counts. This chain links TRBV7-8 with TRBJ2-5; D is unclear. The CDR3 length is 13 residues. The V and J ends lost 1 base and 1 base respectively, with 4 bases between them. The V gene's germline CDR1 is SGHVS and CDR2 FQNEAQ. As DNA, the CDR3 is TGTGCCAGCAGCTTAGACGTCCAAGAGACCCAGTACTTC. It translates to CASSLDVQETQYF.

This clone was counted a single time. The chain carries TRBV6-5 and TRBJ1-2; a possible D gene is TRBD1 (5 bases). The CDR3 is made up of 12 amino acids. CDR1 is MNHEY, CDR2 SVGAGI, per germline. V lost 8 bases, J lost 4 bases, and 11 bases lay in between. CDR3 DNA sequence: TGTGCCAGCGGGGACCCGTTCTATGGCTACACCTTC. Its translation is CASGDPFYGYTF.

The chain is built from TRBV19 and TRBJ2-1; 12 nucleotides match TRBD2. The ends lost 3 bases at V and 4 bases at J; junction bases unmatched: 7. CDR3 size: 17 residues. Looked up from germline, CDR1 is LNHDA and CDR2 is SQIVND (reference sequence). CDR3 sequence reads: CASSITLLAGGYNEQFF. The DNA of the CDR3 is TGTGCCAGTAGTATTACCCTACTAGCGGGGGGTTACAATGAGCAGTTCTTC.

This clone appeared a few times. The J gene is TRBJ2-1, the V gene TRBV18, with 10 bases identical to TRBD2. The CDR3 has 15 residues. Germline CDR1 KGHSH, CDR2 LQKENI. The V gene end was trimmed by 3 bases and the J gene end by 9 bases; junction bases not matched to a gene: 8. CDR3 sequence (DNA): TGTGCCAGCTCACCTGGCCTAGCGGGAGACGGTGAGCAGTTCTTC. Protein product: CASSPGLAGDGEQFF.

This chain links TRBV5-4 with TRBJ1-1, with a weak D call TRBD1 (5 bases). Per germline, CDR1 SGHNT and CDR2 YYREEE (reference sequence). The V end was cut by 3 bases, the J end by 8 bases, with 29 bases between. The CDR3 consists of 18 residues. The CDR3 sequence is CASSSGIVSGAWTGEAFF. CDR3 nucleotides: TGTGCCAGCAGCTCGGGGATTGTAAGCGGGGCGTGGACGGGCGAAGCTTTCTTT.

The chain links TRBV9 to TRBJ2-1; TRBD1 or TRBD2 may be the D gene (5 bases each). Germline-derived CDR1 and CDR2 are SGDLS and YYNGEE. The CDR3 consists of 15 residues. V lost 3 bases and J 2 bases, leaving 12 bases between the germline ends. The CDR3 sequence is CASSAGGVTYNEQFF. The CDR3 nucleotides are TGTGCCAGCAGCGCTGGGGGAGTTACCTACAATGAGCAGTTCTTC.